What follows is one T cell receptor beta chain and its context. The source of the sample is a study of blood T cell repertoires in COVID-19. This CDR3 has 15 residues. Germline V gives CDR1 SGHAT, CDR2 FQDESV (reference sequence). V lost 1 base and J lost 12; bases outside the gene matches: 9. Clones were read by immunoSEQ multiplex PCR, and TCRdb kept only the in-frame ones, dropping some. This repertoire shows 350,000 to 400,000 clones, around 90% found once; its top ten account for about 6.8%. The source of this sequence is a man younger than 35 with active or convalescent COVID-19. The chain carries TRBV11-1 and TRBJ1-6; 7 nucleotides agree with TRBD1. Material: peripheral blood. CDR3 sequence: CASSLGGATGRPLHF. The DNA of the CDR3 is TGTGCCAGCAGCTTAGGGGGCGCGACAGGGCGACCCCTCCACTTT.